Listed here are 22 T cell receptor beta chains from one sample, sequenced in a study of cytomegalovirus exposure and HLA in healthy donors. The PCR employed 60 Vbeta primers together with 13 Jbeta primers. This table comes from immunoSEQ multiplex PCR, and its TCRdb copy is limited to in-frame clones, with some not included. The data show approximately 240,000 clones, with around nine tenths seen just once and over 0.95% held by the top ten. Sequences were obtained from PBMCs. The receptors shown here come from a woman aged 18-29 years in good health and CMV-seronegative.

The chain is built from TRBV7-9 and TRBJ1-2; possible D gene TRBD1, 5 bases. The germline V and J ends were trimmed by 5 bases and 7 bases, with 11 bases remaining between them. This CDR3 comprises 12 residues. Germline-derived CDR1 and CDR2 are SEHNR and FQNEAQ (reference sequence). The CDR3 here is CASSPVGGGYTF. The CDR3 DNA is TGTGCCAGCAGCCCGGTGGGGGGTGGCTACACCTTC.

In DNA, the CDR3 is TGCGCCAGCAGCCCACAGGGTCAGTTGGAAGAGACCCAGTACTTC. Translating it yields CASSPQGQLEETQYF. The J gene is TRBJ2-5, the V gene TRBV5-1, with a weak D call TRBD1 (6 bases). CDR1 and CDR2 from the germline V gene are SGHRS and YFSETQ. The V gene lost 4 bases and the J gene lost 3 bases, with 16 bases spanning the gap. The length of the CDR3 is 15 residues.

V usage is TRBV10-2 and J usage is TRBJ2-1; 11 nucleotides line up with TRBD2. This CDR3 is 15 amino acids long. V dropped 4 bases and J dropped 16; count of bases not matched to a gene: 15. CDR1 is WSHSY, CDR2 SAAADI, per germline. The CDR3 spells CASSAGLAGGPPGFF. CDR3 bases: TGCGCCAGCAGTGCGGGGCTAGCGGGGGGCCCCCCTGGTTTCTTC.

The V and J genes are TRBV19 and TRBJ1-2; 7 nucleotides line up with TRBD1. Germline V gene data show CDR1 as LNHDA and CDR2 as SQIVND (reference sequence). This CDR3 spans 10 amino acids. Trimming removed 10 bases from V and 14 bases from J; junction bases left unmatched: 10. In DNA form, the CDR3 reads TGTGCCACCGACAGGGACCGTGGAACCTTC. Its translation is CATDRDRGTF.

CDR3 nucleotide sequence: TGTGCCAGCAGCCCACACGGGAATACGCAGTATTTT. Translated, it gives CASSPHGNTQYF. This chain connects TRBV5-4 to TRBJ2-3; maybe TRBD2 (5 bases). CDR1 and CDR2 (germline): SGHNT, YYREEE (reference sequence). The CDR3 has 12 amino acids. Trimming removed 4 bases from V and 7 bases from J, with 10 bases in between.

The table lists this clone with a count of one. The rearrangement links TRBV27 to TRBJ1-2, with D perhaps matching TRBD1 (6 bases). The V end was cut by 6 bases, the J end by 0 bases, with 20 bases between. This CDR3 has 17 residues. Germline CDR1 MNHEY, CDR2 SMNVEV (reference sequence). The DNA of the CDR3 is TGTGCCAGCAGCCCCAGGGACACCGCCCGTACTAACTATGGCTACACCTTC. Its protein product is CASSPRDTARTNYGYTF.

The chain joins TRBV5-4 to TRBJ2-7, with TRBD2 matching over 9 bases. The trim removed 4 bases at V and 4 bases at J, leaving 9 bases unmatched. The CDR3 consists of 15 residues. Germline CDR1 is SGHNT and CDR2 is YYREEE (reference sequence). The CDR3 region is CASSRAGGPSYEQYF. In nucleotides, the CDR3 is TGTGCCAGCAGCCGGGCGGGAGGGCCATCATACGAGCAGTACTTC.

This clone was detected once. J is TRBJ2-7 and V is TRBV5-1; 7 nucleotides line up with TRBD2. Germline lookup yields CDR1 SGHRS and CDR2 YFSETQ. The CDR3 has 15 residues. V lost 3 bases to trimming and J lost 5 bases; unmatched junction nucleotides: 11. DNA of the CDR3: TGCGCCAGCAGCTCGTCGGGGGGTGCAGCGAACGAGCAGTACTTC. Encoded protein: CASSSSGGAANEQYF.

The rearrangement uses TRBV6-5 and TRBJ1-1; TRBD1 aligns across 8 bases. The CDR3 runs 14 residues. V was pared by 6 bases and J by 2 bases, with 5 bases of the junction left unmatched. Germline lookup yields CDR1 MNHEY and CDR2 SVGAGI. The CDR3 coding sequence is TGTGCCAGCAGAGGGGACAGGTTAAACACTGAAGCTTTCTTT. Encoded protein: CASRGDRLNTEAFF.

This clone is a singleton in its sample. The chain carries TRBV5-1 and TRBJ1-5; 7 positions match TRBD1. V gave up 2 bases and J gave up 0 bases; unmatched junction bases: 2. Germline V gene sequence: CDR1 SGHRS, CDR2 YFSETQ. The CDR3 is made up of 15 amino acids. The CDR3 here is CASSFGTASNQPQHF. DNA for the CDR3: TGCGCCAGCAGCTTCGGGACAGCTAGCAATCAGCCCCAGCATTTT.

This clone was seen a handful of times. The chain is built from TRBV19 and TRBJ2-3, with 7 nucleotides matching TRBD2. In germline, CDR1 is LNHDA, CDR2 SQIVND (reference sequence). Unmatched junction bases numbered 3, after V lost 6 bases and J lost 6 bases. The CDR3 covers 12 residues. DNA for the CDR3: TGTGCCAGTAGACAAGCGGGGGATACGCAGTATTTT. Its protein product is CASRQAGDTQYF. Together with reference TRBV19 and TRBJ2-3, the CDR3 gives the full variable domain: DGGITQSPKYLFRKEGQNVTLSCEQNLNHDAMYWYRQDPGQGLRLIYYSQIVNDFQKGDIAEGYSVSREKKESFPLTVTSAQKNPTAFYLCASRQAGDTQYFGPGTRLTVL.

This rearrangement joins TRBV29-1 to TRBJ1-4; D call uncertain. With 6 bases removed from V and 7 bases from J, the gap between germline ends came to 12 bases. Germline V CDR1 and CDR2: SQVTM, ANQGSEA. This CDR3 contains 12 residues. This CDR3 is CSVILEGEKLFF. In DNA form, the CDR3 reads TGCAGCGTGATCCTCGAGGGTGAAAAACTGTTTTTT. Variable domain in full (rest from reference TRBV29-1 and TRBJ1-4): SAVISQKPSRDICQRGTSLTIQCQVDSQVTMMFWYRQQPGQSLTLIATANQGSEATYESGFVIDKFPISRPNLTFSTLTVSNMSPEDSSIYLCSVILEGEKLFFGSGTQLSVL.

The chain is built from TRBV4-1 and TRBJ1-5; D remains ambiguous. CDR3 length: 13 amino acids. Between the trimmed V and J ends, which lost 4 bases and 11 bases, there was a span of 15 bases. Germline V CDR1 and CDR2: MGHRA, YSYEKL. The CDR3: CASSRPGESAQHF. CDR3 bases: TGCGCCAGCAGCCGACCCGGGGAATCGGCCCAGCATTTT.

The chain carries TRBV27 and TRBJ1-1, with D uncertain. CDR1 is MNHEY and CDR2 is SMNVEV in the germline V gene (reference sequence). The V gene lost 10 bases and the J gene lost 1 base, with 25 bases spanning the gap. The CDR3 is 17 amino acids. CDR3 DNA: TGTGCCACCGGGGTAGAGGCCCCTCTTCAACGGAACACTGAAGCTTTCTTT. Its translation is CATGVEAPLQRNTEAFF.

This clone was counted a single time. V and J are TRBV5-1 and TRBJ2-2, with TRBD1 matching over 10 bases. This CDR3 is built from 17 residues. V dropped 4 bases and J dropped 3; count of bases not matched to a gene: 9. The germline V gene has CDR1 SGHRS and CDR2 YFSETQ. The CDR3 sequence is CASSQRDRGQYTGELFF. In DNA, the CDR3 is TGCGCCAGCAGCCAGCGAGACAGGGGGCAATACACCGGGGAGCTGTTTTTT.

The CDR3 DNA follows: TGCGCCAGCAGTGATTGGAATAGCGGGGCCTACGAGCAGTACTTC. Translated, it gives CASSDWNSGAYEQYF. The genes are TRBV10-2 and TRBJ2-7; 8 positions match TRBD2. The junction had 6 bases not matched to a gene; V was cut back by 3 bases and J by 2 bases. Germline values: CDR1 WSHSY, CDR2 SAAADI. The CDR3 runs 15 residues.

The CDR3 DNA reads as TGCAGCGACAAGACAGTAGCGGGAGCCCCAGATACGCAGTATTTT. Amino acid sequence: CSDKTVAGAPDTQYF. The V gene is TRBV29-1, the J gene TRBJ2-3; 9 positions agree with TRBD2. V shed 7 bases and J 4 bases; nucleotides not matched to a gene: 12. Germline loops: CDR1 SQVTM, CDR2 ANQGSEA. The CDR3 totals 15 residues.

The J gene is TRBJ1-4, the V gene TRBV6-5; maybe TRBD1 (5 bases). V lost 5 bases and J 4 bases, leaving 11 bases between the germline ends. The CDR3 contains 14 residues. Per the germline V gene, CDR1 is MNHEY and CDR2 is SVGAGI. CDR3 protein: CASSMTVNNEKLFF. CDR3 DNA: TGTGCCAGCAGTATGACAGTGAATAATGAAAAACTGTTTTTT.

V is TRBV21-1 and J is TRBJ1-2; the D call in the table, TRBD1, was not verified against the DNA. TRBV21-1 is a known pseudogene. There are 15 residues in the CDR3. CDR3 in amino acids: CASSQETGPDYGYTF. In nucleotides, the CDR3 is TGTGCCAGCAGCCAAGAGACAGGGCCCGACTATGGCTACACCTTC.

V is TRBV6-5 and J is TRBJ1-1; 7 nucleotides agree with TRBD1. The CDR3 spans 15 residues. V was pared by 2 bases and J by 0 bases, with 3 bases of the junction left unmatched. CDR1 and CDR2 from the germline V gene are MNHEY and SVGAGI. The CDR3 here is CASSYAGQVNTEAFF. The CDR3, as DNA: TGTGCCAGCAGTTACGCTGGACAGGTGAACACTGAAGCTTTCTTT.

CDR3 residues: CASMRQMSTDTQYF. The CDR3 nucleotides are TGTGCCAGCATGAGACAGATGAGCACAGATACGCAGTATTTT. The J gene is TRBJ2-3, the V gene TRBV2; possibly TRBD1 for D (5 bases). Deletions cut 7 bases from V and 0 bases from J, with 11 bases between. Looked up from germline, CDR1 is SNHLY and CDR2 is FYNNEI. This CDR3 region has 14 residues.

The chain carries TRBV27 and TRBJ2-1; perhaps TRBD2 as D (6 bases). Germline V gene data show CDR1 as MNHEY and CDR2 as SMNVEV (reference sequence). Trimming removed 10 bases at V and 7 bases at J, with 17 bases between. The CDR3 consists of 13 residues. Written as DNA, the CDR3 is TGTGCCACCACGGGACTGAGAGAAAATGAGCAGTTCTTC. This codes for CATTGLRENEQFF.